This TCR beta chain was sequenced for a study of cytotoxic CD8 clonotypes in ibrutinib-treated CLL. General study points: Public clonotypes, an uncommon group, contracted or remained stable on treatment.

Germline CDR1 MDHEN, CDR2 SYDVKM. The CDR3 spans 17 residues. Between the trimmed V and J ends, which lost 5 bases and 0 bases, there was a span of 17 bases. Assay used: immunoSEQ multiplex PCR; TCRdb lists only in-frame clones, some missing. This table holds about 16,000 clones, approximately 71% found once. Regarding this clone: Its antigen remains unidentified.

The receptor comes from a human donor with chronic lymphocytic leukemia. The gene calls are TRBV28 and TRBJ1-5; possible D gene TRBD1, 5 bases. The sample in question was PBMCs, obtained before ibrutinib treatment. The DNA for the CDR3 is TGTGCCAGCAGTCGGGACTCGGGAGGGAATAGCAATCAGCCCCAGCATTTT. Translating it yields CASSRDSGGNSNQPQHF.